A selection of T cell receptor beta chains follows, all from one sample in a study of OX40 agonist ivuxolimab in advanced cancers. Assay used: immunoSEQ multiplex PCR; TCRdb lists only in-frame clones, some missing. Of tens of thousands of clones in the sample, roughly 91% were seen once. The sequencing used CD4+ or CD8+ T cells sorted from blood, collected in a trial of the OX40 agonist ivuxolimab. All receptors derive from an adult with an advanced solid tumor such as melanoma, head and neck, liver or kidney cancer. Each CDR3 is given with its conserved first and last residue. A D gene is named only where the DNA matches it firmly. Where a row states a size, it is once, few, many or the class of an expanded clone; other rows omit it.

abundance	v_gene	j_gene	d_gene	CDR3aa	CDR3nt
-	TRBV19	TRBJ1-2	-	CASSKGRTASYGYTF	TGTGCCAGTAGTAAGGGACGGACAGCCTCCTATGGCTACACCTTC
-	TRBV27	TRBJ2-5	-	CASSYQETQYF	TGTGCCAGCAGTTATCAAGAGACCCAGTACTTC
-	TRBV28	TRBJ2-7	TRBD2	CASSHRRGGAYEQYF	TGTGCCAGCAGTCACCGTCGGGGGGGGGCTTACGAGCAGTACTTC
few	TRBV29-1	TRBJ1-1	TRBD1	CSARDSEAFF	TGCAGCGCGAGGGACAGTGAAGCTTTCTTT
-	TRBV15	TRBJ1-1	-	CATSRARGRVSNEAFF	TGTGCCACCAGCAGGGCCCGGGGCCGGGTCTCAAATGAAGCTTTCTTT
-	TRBV7-2	TRBJ2-5	-	CASSRGTLGGETQYF	TGTGCCAGCAGCCGCGGGACTCTGGGGGGCGAGACCCAGTACTTC
-	TRBV5-8	TRBJ1-5	-	CASSSTLGSPQHF	TGTGCCAGCAGCTCCACCTTGGGGTCGCCCCAGCATTTT
once	TRBV7-8	TRBJ2-3	-	CASSLGAGASTDTQYF	TGTGCCAGCAGCTTAGGCGCGGGGGCTAGCACAGATACGCAGTATTTT
-	TRBV28	TRBJ2-3	-	CASRPGEGITDTQYF	TGTGCCAGCAGGCCAGGAGAGGGCATCACAGATACGCAGTATTTT
-	TRBV29-1	TRBJ1-5	-	CSVGTDGNQPQHF	TGCAGCGTTGGGACAGACGGGAATCAGCCCCAGCATTTT
-	TRBV7-6	TRBJ2-5	-	CASSLGGSGPEGETQYF	TGTGCCAGCAGCTTAGGGGGGTCCGGTCCCGAGGGGGAGACCCAGTACTTC
-	TRBV9	TRBJ2-5	-	CASSAGSAQETQYF	TGTGCCAGCAGCGCCGGGTCTGCTCAAGAGACCCAGTACTTC
-	TRBV5-1	TRBJ1-4	-	CASSRGWNEKLFF	TGCGCCAGCAGCAGGGGTTGGAATGAAAAACTGTTTTTT
-	TRBV5-6	TRBJ1-6	-	CASSLAVNSPLHF	TGTGCCAGCAGCTTGGCGGTTAATTCACCCCTCCACTTT
-	TRBV7-3	TRBJ2-1	TRBD1	CASSPDRDYNEQFF	TGTGCCAGCAGCCCGGACAGGGACTACAATGAGCAGTTCTTC
-	TRBV6-1	TRBJ1-5	-	CASSEGRYGNQPQHF	TGTGCCAGCAGTGAGGGCAGGTATGGCAATCAGCCCCAGCATTTT
-	TRBV28	TRBJ1-5	-	CASSFGGGVQPQHF	TGTGCCAGCAGTTTCGGAGGGGGGGTCCAGCCCCAGCATTTT
-	TRBV28	TRBJ1-2	-	CASSTGQYGYTF	TGTGCCAGCAGCACTGGACAGTATGGCTACACCTTC
-	TRBV27	TRBJ2-1	-	CASSLRSANNEQFF	TGTGCCAGCAGTTTACGGAGCGCCAACAATGAGCAGTTCTTC
few	TRBV19	TRBJ1-1	-	CASADRLNTEAFF	TGTGCCAGTGCTGACAGGTTGAACACTGAAGCTTTCTTT
-	TRBV11-1	TRBJ1-2	-	CASSSDRPYGYTF	TGTGCCAGCAGCTCTGACAGACCCTATGGCTACACCTTC
-	TRBV9	TRBJ2-2	-	CASRGASTTGELFF	TGTGCCAGTCGGGGGGCTAGTACCACCGGGGAGCTGTTTTTT
-	TRBV19	TRBJ1-1	-	CASSTLHSRDGNTEAFF	TGTGCCAGTAGTACTCTTCATTCTAGGGACGGGAACACTGAAGCTTTCTTT
-	TRBV30	TRBJ1-2	TRBD1	CAWSAGTGATLRMGYTF	TGTGCCTGGAGTGCCGGGACAGGGGCCACCCTTCGGATGGGCTACACCTTC
once	TRBV19	TRBJ1-5	TRBD1	CAVQQGAWNQPQHF	TGTGCCGTACAACAGGGGGCATGGAATCAGCCCCAGCATTTT
-	TRBV7-9	TRBJ2-3	-	CASSSRQALGEYTQYF	TGTGCCAGCAGCTCCCGACAGGCCCTAGGCGAGTATACGCAGTATTTT
once	TRBV2	TRBJ2-2	-	CASSERRVTGELFF	TGTGCCAGCAGTGAACGGCGAGTCACCGGGGAGCTGTTTTTT
-	TRBV30	TRBJ1-2	TRBD1	CAWSPKGQGLRGYTF	TGTGCCTGGAGTCCCAAGGGACAGGGGTTGAGGGGCTACACCTTC
-	TRBV28	TRBJ1-5	-	CASSLQPGQPNQPQHF	TGTGCCAGCAGTTTGCAGCCGGGACAACCCAATCAGCCCCAGCATTTT
-	TRBV6-5	TRBJ1-5	-	CASSSWAGGNQPQHF	TGTGCCAGCAGTTCTTGGGCGGGAGGCAATCAGCCCCAGCATTTT
-	TRBV9	TRBJ2-2	-	CASSLVATGELFF	TGTGCCAGCAGTCTTGTTGCTACCGGGGAGCTGTTTTTT
-	TRBV19	TRBJ2-1	TRBD2	CASSTTSGYYNEQFF	TGTGCCAGTAGTACGACTAGCGGGTACTACAATGAGCAGTTCTTC
-	TRBV7-2	TRBJ2-3	TRBD2	CASSPRAGDSDTQYF	TGTGCCAGCAGCCCCAGGGCGGGAGATTCAGATACGCAGTATTTT
-	TRBV7-2	TRBJ1-1	-	CASSLLPQANTEAFF	TGTGCCAGCAGCTTATTGCCGCAGGCTAACACTGAAGCTTTCTTT
-	TRBV11-2	TRBJ2-6	TRBD2	CASDGRSGANVLTF	TGTGCCTCTGACGGGAGGTCTGGGGCCAACGTCCTGACTTTC
-	TRBV19	TRBJ1-5	-	CASSIRTFSNQPQHF	TGTGCCAGTAGTATAAGAACGTTTAGCAATCAGCCCCAGCATTTT
-	TRBV7-2	TRBJ2-3	-	CASSLLGGTDTQYF	TGTGCCAGCAGCTTGCTCGGCGGTACAGATACGCAGTATTTT
few	TRBV5-1	TRBJ1-2	-	CASSLAVQGAVGYTF	TGCGCCAGCAGCTTGGCCGTCCAGGGAGCAGTCGGCTACACCTTC
-	TRBV6-6	TRBJ1-5	-	CASSPSDQPQHF	TGTGCCAGCAGCCCCTCGGATCAGCCCCAGCATTTT
-	TRBV6-6	TRBJ2-3	-	CASSYSGISTDTQYF	TGTGCCAGCAGTTACTCTGGGATCAGCACAGATACGCAGTATTTT
-	TRBV10-3	TRBJ2-4	-	CAISESLDGWMGTKNIQYF	TGTGCCATCAGTGAGTCCCTAGATGGGTGGATGGGGACCAAAAACATTCAGTACTTC
-	TRBV28	TRBJ2-7	-	CASITGVAPYEQYF	TGTGCCAGCATCACGGGGGTAGCCCCCTATGAGCAGTACTTC
-	TRBV5-5	TRBJ1-1	-	CASSLGRNTEAFF	TGTGCCAGCAGCTTGGGACGAAACACTGAAGCTTTCTTT
-	TRBV6-5	TRBJ2-3	TRBD2	CASSLARAGAGWEQYF	TGTGCCAGCAGTTTGGCCAGAGCGGGGGCTGGATGGGAGCAGTATTTT
-	TRBV19	TRBJ2-5	-	CASSPLETQYF	TGTGCCAGTAGTCCCCTTGAGACCCAGTACTTC
-	TRBV10-3	TRBJ1-2	TRBD1	CASRQGAGGGYTF	TGTGCCAGCCGACAGGGGGCGGGTGGTGGCTACACCTTC
-	TRBV28	TRBJ1-2	-	CASSGHRGGFYGYTF	TGTGCCAGCAGTGGTCATCGGGGGGGGTTCTATGGCTACACCTTC
-	TRBV7-2	TRBJ1-3	-	CASSRPGSGNTIYF	TGTGCCAGCAGCCGACCGGGCTCTGGAAACACCATATATTTT
-	TRBV7-6	TRBJ2-7	-	CASSLVSRGLNEQYF	TGTGCCAGCAGCTTAGTCTCCCGGGGACTTAACGAGCAGTACTTC
-	TRBV15	TRBJ1-1	-	CATSRDPSQGRAFF	TGTGCCACCAGCAGAGATCCGAGCCAGGGACGAGCTTTCTTT
few	TRBV7-9	TRBJ2-3	-	CASSVTQGGVDTQYF	TGTGCCAGCAGCGTCACCCAGGGGGGGGTAGATACGCAGTATTTT
-	TRBV11-2	TRBJ2-7	TRBD2	CASSLSSGSSYEQYF	TGTGCCAGCAGCTTATCTAGCGGTAGCTCCTACGAGCAGTACTTC
-	TRBV19	TRBJ2-1	-	CASSISRDPYNEQFF	TGTGCCAGTAGTATCTCCCGGGACCCATACAATGAGCAGTTCTTC
-	TRBV23-1	TRBJ1-2	-	CARKPRPLFNYGYTF	TGCGCCAGAAAACCCCGGCCCCTCTTTAACTATGGCTACACCTTC
-	TRBV5-5	TRBJ1-2	-	CASSPGMNYGYTF	TGTGCCAGCAGCCCGGGGATGAACTATGGCTACACCTTC
-	TRBV19	TRBJ1-2	-	CASSIRQENYGYTF	TGTGCCAGTAGTATAAGGCAGGAGAACTATGGCTACACCTTC
few	TRBV28	TRBJ1-5	-	CASSSFGQPQHF	TGTGCCAGCAGTTCCTTCGGGCAGCCCCAGCATTTT